This TCR beta chain originates from a study of control samples from healthy donors and cancer patients. CDR1 and CDR2 from the germline V gene are MNHEY and SVGEGT. The CDR3 has 15 residues. V was shortened by 3 bases and J by 0 bases, with 12 bases between the two germline ends. Sequencing was performed with immunoSEQ multiplex PCR; in TCRdb, only in-frame clones are kept and a portion is missing. The sample gives 140,000 to 150,000 clones, about 89% of which show up once; around 4.7% is in the top ten. The specimen was blood. This rearrangement joins TRBV6-2 or TRBV6-3 to TRBJ2-7; D uncertain. The clonotype comes from a man aged 25 to 40 in good health. The DNA of the CDR3 is TGTGCCAGCAGTTATTCTCTCCACAGCTCCTACGAGCAGTACTTC. This sequence encodes CASSYSLHSSYEQYF.